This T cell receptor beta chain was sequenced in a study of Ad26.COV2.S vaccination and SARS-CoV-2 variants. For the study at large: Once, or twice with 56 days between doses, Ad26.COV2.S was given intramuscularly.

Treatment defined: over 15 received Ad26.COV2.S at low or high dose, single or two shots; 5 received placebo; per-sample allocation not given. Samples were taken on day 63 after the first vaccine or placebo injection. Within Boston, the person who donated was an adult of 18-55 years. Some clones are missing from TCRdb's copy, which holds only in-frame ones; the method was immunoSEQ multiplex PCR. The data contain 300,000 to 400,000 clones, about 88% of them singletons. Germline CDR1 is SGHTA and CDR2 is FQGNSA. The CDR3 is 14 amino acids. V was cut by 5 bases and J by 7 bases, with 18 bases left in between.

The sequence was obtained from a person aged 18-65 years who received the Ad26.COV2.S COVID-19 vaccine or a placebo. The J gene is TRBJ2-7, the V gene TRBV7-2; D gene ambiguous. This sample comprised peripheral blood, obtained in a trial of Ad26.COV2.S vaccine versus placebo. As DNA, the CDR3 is TGTGCCAGCAGCCGCCAGAACCGCGTCGGTGAGCAGTACTTC. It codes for CASSRQNRVGEQYF.